The T cell receptor (beta chain) described here comes from a study of T cells in narcolepsy. This clone was detected only a few times. What it binds is unknown. General observations from the study: In some patient and control memory CD4+ samples, autoreactive clones were absent. Same-patient CSF and blood CD4+ T cell clonotypes included HCRT-specific and TRIB2-specific autoreactive ones.

Sequencing was performed with immunoSEQ multiplex PCR; in TCRdb, only in-frame clones are kept and a portion is missing. Here the sample spans 20,000 to 30,000 clones, more than 75% being singletons. Sequencing was done on a sample of memory (CD45RA-) CD4+ T cells from blood. The sequence came from a human donor in good health.

The CDR3 region is CASSPPGVGYGYTF. CDR3 bases: TGTGCCAGCTCACCTCCGGGGGTCGGCTATGGCTACACCTTC. The rearrangement uses TRBV18 and TRBJ1-2, with a possible D match to TRBD1 (5 bases). Germline loops: CDR1 KGHSH, CDR2 LQKENI. The CDR3 totals 14 residues. With 3 bases removed from V and 4 bases from J, the gap between germline ends came to 12 bases.